One and the same sample provided the 8 T cell receptor beta chains below, sequenced in a study of neurological immune-mediated disorders. TCRdb used MiXCR to reprocess the 5' RACE reads, holding one entry per CDR3 protein. The sample lists around 46,000 distinct CDR3 sequences, about 1.8% occurring once. Sequencing used PBMCs. The receptors were gathered from a woman in her thirties or forties with multiple sclerosis.

At least ten counts were recorded for this clonotype. This chain uses TRBV7-6 with TRBJ2-3, with 7 bases aligning to TRBD2. CDR1 SGHVS and CDR2 FNYEAQ come from the germline V gene. CDR3 length: 15 amino acids. The V segment lost 1 base and the J segment 6 bases; nucleotides outside the gene matches: 7. CDR3 sequence (DNA): TGTGCCAGCAGCTTAGAAGCGGGGAGTTCCGATACGCAGTATTTT. Amino acids: CASSLEAGSSDTQYF.

This clonotype has ten or more counts. The rearrangement links TRBV20-1 to TRBJ2-1; TRBD2 aligns across 12 bases. J gave up 10 bases and V 6 bases, and 13 bases lay outside the gene matches. The germline gives CDR1 DFQATT, CDR2 SNEGSKA (reference sequence). The CDR3 contains 15 residues. CDR3 amino acids: CSAIYLAGGPKEQFF. The CDR3 coding sequence is TGCAGTGCGATCTACCTAGCGGGGGGGCCGAAGGAGCAGTTCTTC.

This clonotype occurred many times. The chain recombines TRBV7-9 with TRBJ1-2, with 8 bases lining up with TRBD1. The CDR3 is made up of 16 amino acids. J was trimmed by 0 bases and V by 4 bases; bases with no gene match: 7. Germline-derived CDR1 and CDR2 are SEHNR and FQNEAQ (reference sequence). The CDR3 loop is CASSSLATGANYGYTF. The CDR3 DNA is TGTGCCAGCAGCTCACTTGCGACAGGGGCTAACTATGGCTACACCTTC.

Ten or more counts support this clonotype. This chain joins TRBV20-1 and TRBJ1-5; maybe TRBD1 (5 bases). Per germline, CDR1 DFQATT and CDR2 SNEGSKA (reference sequence). V gave up 2 bases and J gave up 3 bases, with 11 bases separating them. The CDR3 is 14 amino acids. DNA of the CDR3: TGCAGTGCTAGACCCGGGGCGTTCAATCAGCCCCAGCATTTT. Residues: CSARPGAFNQPQHF.

This clonotype appeared many times. This chain connects TRBV5-1 to TRBJ1-2; possible D gene TRBD1, 5 bases. The germline V gene has CDR1 SGHRS and CDR2 YFSETQ. This CDR3 spans 13 amino acids. V was pared by 6 bases and J by 5 bases, with 14 bases between. In nucleotides, the CDR3 is TGCGCCAGCACCAGGGTGGAGGGTTATGGCTACACCTTC. Protein product: CASTRVEGYGYTF.

This clonotype was counted ten times or more. The chain employs TRBV7-9 and TRBJ1-1; D is perhaps TRBD1 (6 bases). The germline gives CDR1 SEHNR, CDR2 FQNEAQ (reference sequence). This CDR3 region has 11 residues. Between the trimmed V and J ends, which lost 3 bases and 11 bases, there was a span of 10 bases. The CDR3 region has the DNA TGTGCCAGCAGCTTCACAGGGTTGGCTTTCTTT. Translation: CASSFTGLAFF.

This clonotype was picked up many times. The rearrangement uses TRBV12-3 or TRBV12-4 and TRBJ1-2; D not resolved. V dropped 6 bases and J dropped 7 bases, with 12 bases sitting between them. The CDR3 runs 12 residues. The CDR3 sequence is CASSLYGVGYTF. DNA of the CDR3: TGTGCCAGCAGCCTCTACGGCGTTGGCTACACCTTC.

This clonotype was observed at least ten times. The V call is TRBV7-9, the J call TRBJ1-2, with unresolved D. The length of the CDR3 is 14 residues. The germline V and J ends were trimmed by 2 bases and 0 bases, with 7 bases remaining between them. From germline, CDR1 is SEHNR and CDR2 FQNEAQ (reference sequence). The CDR3 bases are TGTGCCAGCAGCTTACAGGACCCTAACTATGGCTACACCTTC. It encodes CASSLQDPNYGYTF.